This TCR beta chain was found in a study of human T cells and chemical hapten exposure. Study-wide points: DPC sensitization did not alter TCRs above 1 in 1000 frequency.

The CDR3 consists of 11 residues. The germline gives CDR1 MNHEY, CDR2 SMNVEV (reference sequence). V lost 9 bases and J 4 bases, leaving 8 bases between the germline ends. Sample time point: pre-sensitization, week 0. Described treatment: therapeutic diphenylcyclopropenone sensitization with weekly scalp DPC. This clonotype showed up many times. The antigen is not known. In the library, unique molecular identifiers were attached to individual cDNA molecules. TCRdb ran MiXCR on the RACE reads and lists one entry per CDR3 protein. This table holds more than 75,000 distinct CDR3 sequences, 9.6% found once.

This TCR derives from a middle-aged woman with alopecia areata. Some clones in this sample may be carry-over from other donors' samples. Material: whole blood, obtained in connection with sensitization to the hapten diphenylcyclopropenone (DPC). The rearrangement joins TRBV27 to TRBJ2-3, with a possible D match to TRBD1 (5 bases). The CDR3 here is CASAGSDTQYF. CDR3 DNA sequence: TGTGCCAGTGCAGGGTCAGATACGCAGTATTTT.